The clone carrying this T cell receptor (beta chain) was seen more than once but under ten times. What it binds is unknown. The data originate from a study of blood T cells in healthy people across ages. Findings and limits, study-wide: As naive T cell percentage varied, TCR beta diversity correlated strongly with it. Relative to aged donors, long-lived donors carried more naive CD4+ cells and displayed higher diversity.

With a J-beta primer mix and a sample-barcoded 5' primer, a second PCR ran 7 to 11 cycles. TCRdb processed the 5' RACE reads anew with MiXCR; each CDR3 protein has one entry. The sample holds approximately 800,000 distinct CDR3 sequences, approximately 53% seen once. The receptor was isolated from a man older than 75 in good health. Sequenced material: blood.

The CDR3 DNA sequence: TGTGCCACCAGTGGGACAGGCCCCATAAGAGGGGCCAACGTCCTGACTTTC. As protein: CATSGTGPIRGANVLTF. This chain connects TRBV15 to TRBJ2-6; 8 bases map to TRBD1. The germline CDR1 and CDR2 sequences are LNHNV and YYDKDF (reference sequence). The CDR3 has 17 amino acids. Losses at the gene ends were 6 bases for V and 4 bases for J; bases not matched to a gene: 11.